This T cell receptor (beta chain) came from a study of OX40 agonist ivuxolimab in advanced cancers. Study conclusions and caveats: CD4+ and CD8+ T cells in blood underwent clonal expansion by week 6 at 0.1 to 3.0 mg/kg. Average numbers of expanded clones were greater in CD8+ T cells than in CD4+.

As concerns this clone: Its antigen is unidentified.

This CDR3 contains 13 residues. With 5 bases removed from V and 5 bases from J, the gap between germline ends came to 10 bases. Germline V lookup: CDR1 SGHRS, CDR2 YFSETQ. Generated by immunoSEQ multiplex PCR, the TCRdb table keeps only in-frame clones and is missing some. Of fewer than 80,000 clones listed, approximately 89% are singletons. The sequence derives from an adult with an advanced solid tumor such as melanoma, head and neck, liver or kidney cancer. The chain uses TRBV5-1 and TRBJ2-2; D is possibly TRBD1 (6 bases). The sequenced sample was CD4+ or CD8+ T cells sorted from blood, obtained in a trial of the OX40 agonist ivuxolimab. The CDR3 DNA follows: TGCGCCAGCAGATCAGGGGCGACCGGGGAGCTGTTTTTT. Residues: CASRSGATGELFF.